This entry lists 19 T cell receptor beta chains sequenced from one sample in a study of OX40 agonist ivuxolimab in advanced cancers. Method: immunoSEQ multiplex PCR; TCRdb's copy keeps in-frame clones and lacks some. The data hold some 29,000 clones, with nearly 95% observed a single time. Specimen: CD4+ or CD8+ T cells sorted from blood, collected in a trial of the OX40 agonist ivuxolimab. The receptors originated from an adult with an advanced solid tumor such as melanoma, head and neck, liver or kidney cancer.

The chain employs TRBV4-1 and TRBJ2-1; possible D gene TRBD2, 5 bases. Germline V gene sequence: CDR1 MGHRA, CDR2 YSYEKL. Trimming left V 0 bases short and J 2 bases short, with 17 bases between. This CDR3 region has 18 residues. The CDR3 bases are TGCGCCAGCAGCCAAGACCCCGGACTGTTGCCCGCCTACAATGAGCAGTTCTTC. Translating gives CASSQDPGLLPAYNEQFF.

The rearrangement links TRBV7-3 to TRBJ2-3; 7 positions match TRBD1. This CDR3 region has 14 residues. The V segment lost 5 bases and the J segment 0 bases; nucleotides outside the gene matches: 2. The V gene's germline CDR1 is SGHTA and CDR2 FQGTGA. CDR3: CASSPGQSTDTQYF. The CDR3 DNA reads as TGTGCCAGCAGCCCGGGACAGAGCACAGATACGCAGTATTTT.

The table lists this clone with a few counts. This chain links TRBV13 with TRBJ2-7, with TRBD2 identical over 7 bases. V lost 5 bases, J lost 3 bases, and 10 bases stayed unmatched. Germline CDR1 PRHDT, CDR2 FYEKMQ (reference sequence). The CDR3 length is 15 residues. CDR3 nucleotide sequence: TGTGCCAGCAGCACCGGGACTACCCCGTTCTACGAGCAGTACTTC. It encodes CASSTGTTPFYEQYF.

About this clone itself: Other DNA variants within this sample encode the same CDR3. The chain employs TRBV29-1 and TRBJ2-2; the match to TRBD2 covers 9 bases. This CDR3 is built from 15 residues. The ends lost 7 bases at V and 5 bases at J; junction bases unmatched: 11. CDR1 is SQVTM, CDR2 ANQGSEA, per germline. CDR3 in amino acids: CSAKFSGGRTGELFF. The CDR3 DNA reads as TGCAGCGCCAAATTTAGCGGGGGTCGGACCGGGGAGCTGTTTTTT.

On this clone: Other DNA sequences in this sample translate to the same CDR3. The rearrangement links TRBV15 to TRBJ2-2, with D hard to call. V was shortened by 3 bases and J by 4 bases, with 12 bases between the two germline ends. The CDR3 length is 15 residues. In germline, CDR1 is LNHNV, CDR2 YYDKDF (reference sequence). CDR3 amino acids: CATSRDRARTGELFF. CDR3 nucleotide sequence: TGTGCCACCAGCAGGGACCGGGCGCGCACCGGGGAGCTGTTTTTT.

The chain uses TRBV5-4 and TRBJ1-1; a weak D match, TRBD1 (5 bases). The CDR3 sequence is 13 residues long. CDR1 SGHNT and CDR2 YYREEE come from the germline V gene (reference sequence). V lost 5 bases to trimming and J lost 1 base, with 9 bases between them. As DNA, the CDR3 is TGTGCCAGCAGTCAGACAGCGAACACTGAAGCTTTCTTT. This sequence encodes CASSQTANTEAFF.

This chain uses TRBV7-2 with TRBJ1-5; 8 nucleotides match TRBD1. Germline V gene lookup returns CDR1 SGHTA and CDR2 FQGNSA. The CDR3 has 15 residues. The V and J ends lost 0 bases and 6 bases, in that order; junction bases with no gene match: 4. The CDR3 coding sequence is TGTGCCAGCAGCTTAGCGACAGGGGTGATTCAGCCCCAGCATTTT. Protein sequence: CASSLATGVIQPQHF.

The chain uses TRBV9 and TRBJ2-2; weak D call: TRBD2 (5 bases). The CDR3 spans 16 residues. The ends were cut back, 4 bases at V and 1 base at J, with 14 bases in the middle. Per germline, CDR1 SGDLS and CDR2 YYNGEE. Here the CDR3 reads CASSPIGVGNTGELFF. In DNA, the CDR3 is TGTGCCAGCAGCCCGATCGGGGTGGGGAACACCGGGGAGCTGTTTTTT.

The chain links TRBV13 to TRBJ2-1; 7 nucleotides match TRBD2. J gave up 7 bases and V 1 base, and 13 bases lay outside the gene matches. This CDR3 has 17 residues. CDR1 and CDR2 (germline): PRHDT, FYEKMQ (reference sequence). CDR3 sequence (DNA): TGTGCCAGCAGCTTAGAAGACGGAGCGGGGAGGCGGAATGAGCAGTTCTTC. This encodes CASSLEDGAGRRNEQFF. Full variable domain (missing parts from reference TRBV13 and TRBJ2-1): AAGVIQSPRHLIKEKRETATLKCYPIPRHDTVYWYQQGPGQDPQFLISFYEKMQSDKGSIPDRFSAQQFSDYHSELNMSSLELGDSALYFCASSLEDGAGRRNEQFFGPGTRLTVL.

The rearrangement links TRBV4-1 to TRBJ2-1, with 11 positions matching TRBD2. J gave up 12 bases and V 2 bases, and 9 bases lay outside the gene matches. CDR1 is MGHRA, CDR2 YSYEKL, per germline. CDR3 length: 15 residues. The CDR3 reads CASSQQGLADKAQFF. The CDR3 coding sequence is TGCGCCAGCAGCCAACAGGGACTAGCGGACAAAGCGCAGTTCTTC.

The gene calls are TRBV19 and TRBJ1-1; 9 bases map to TRBD1. V trimming: 7 bases; J trimming: 2 bases; junction bases outside the gene matches: 2. Looked up from germline, CDR1 is LNHDA and CDR2 is SQIVND (reference sequence). The CDR3 length is 13 residues. The CDR3 DNA reads as TGTGCCAGTAACACAGGGGGCAACACTGAAGCTTTCTTT. Its protein product is CASNTGGNTEAFF.

The chain combines TRBV13 with TRBJ2-1; 9 bases fit TRBD1. CDR3 length: 15 residues. V shed 6 bases and J 9 bases; nucleotides not matched to a gene: 12. Germline V gives CDR1 PRHDT, CDR2 FYEKMQ (reference sequence). Here the CDR3 reads CASSSPGQGSGEQFF. The DNA for the CDR3 is TGTGCCAGCAGTTCGCCGGGACAGGGATCGGGTGAGCAGTTCTTC. Full variable domain (missing parts from reference TRBV13 and TRBJ2-1): AAGVIQSPRHLIKEKRETATLKCYPIPRHDTVYWYQQGPGQDPQFLISFYEKMQSDKGSIPDRFSAQQFSDYHSELNMSSLELGDSALYFCASSSPGQGSGEQFFGPGTRLTVL.

This clone was seen only once. The chain uses TRBV30 and TRBJ1-1; D possibly corresponds to TRBD1 (5 bases). The germline V gene has CDR1 GTSNPN and CDR2 SVGIG (reference sequence). The CDR3 runs to 14 residues. Deletions cut 3 bases from V and 4 bases from J, with 15 bases between. The CDR3 DNA sequence: TGTGCCTGGAGCCCCGGTTTAGGGACCACTGAAGCTTTCTTT. Its translation is CAWSPGLGTTEAFF.

The rearrangement uses TRBV19 and TRBJ2-7; D may correspond to TRBD1 or TRBD2 (5 bases each). V lost 5 bases and J lost 0, with 11 bases in between. Germline loops: CDR1 LNHDA, CDR2 SQIVND (reference sequence). There are 14 residues in the CDR3. The CDR3 protein is CASSWEGTSYEQYF. The CDR3 DNA reads TGTGCCAGTAGTTGGGAAGGGACCTCCTACGAGCAGTACTTC. The variable domain in full, completed from reference TRBV19 and TRBJ2-7, reads DGGITQSPKYLFRKEGQNVTLSCEQNLNHDAMYWYRQDPGQGLRLIYYSQIVNDFQKGDIAEGYSVSREKKESFPLTVTSAQKNPTAFYLCASSWEGTSYEQYFGPGTRLTVT.

V and J are TRBV5-4 and TRBJ1-1; no firm D call. Deletions cut 4 bases from V and 4 bases from J, with 11 bases between. Germline V gene data show CDR1 as SGHNT and CDR2 as YYREEE (reference sequence). CDR3 length: 13 residues. The CDR3 here is CASSPQRATEAFF. CDR3 DNA sequence: TGTGCCAGCAGCCCTCAGAGAGCCACTGAAGCTTTCTTT. The full variable domain, completed using reference TRBV5-4 and TRBJ1-1, is ETGVTQSPTHLIKTRGQQVTLRCSSQSGHNTVSWYQQALGQGPQFIFQYYREEENGRGNFPPRFSGLQFPNYSSELNVNALELDDSALYLCASSPQRATEAFFGQGTRLTVV.

V is TRBV6-5 and J is TRBJ1-2; unclear D gene. Germline lookup yields CDR1 MNHEY and CDR2 SVGAGI. CDR3 length: 12 amino acids. V gave up 5 bases and J gave up 4 bases, with 8 bases separating them. CDR3 residues: CASSHGSYGYTF. The CDR3 region has the DNA TGTGCCAGCAGTCACGGGAGCTATGGCTACACCTTC.

The V gene is TRBV7-7, the J gene TRBJ2-5; tentatively, D is TRBD2 (5 bases). The CDR3 has 13 residues. V was pared by 5 bases and J by 5 bases, with 12 bases between. Germline CDR1 is SSHAT and CDR2 is FNYEAQ (reference sequence). The chain's CDR3 is CASSPTTGETQYF. CDR3 sequence (DNA): TGTGCCAGCAGCCCGACTACGGGGGAGACCCAGTACTTC. Supplemented by reference TRBV7-7 and TRBJ2-5, the full variable domain reads GAGVSQSPRYKVTKRGQDVTLRCDPISSHATLYWYQQALGQGPEFLTYFNYEAQPDKSGLPSDRFSAERPEGSISTLTIQRTEQRDSAMYRCASSPTTGETQYFGPGTRLLVL.

This sequence joins TRBV10-3 and TRBJ2-3; 9 bases are shared with TRBD2. CDR1 is ENHRY, CDR2 SYGVKD, per germline. The CDR3 covers 15 residues. V shed 6 bases, J shed 0 bases, and the junction held 4 bases outside the gene matches. The CDR3 spells CAIRGGRGSTDTQYF. In DNA, the CDR3 is TGTGCCATCAGGGGCGGGAGGGGAAGCACAGATACGCAGTATTTT.

The rearrangement joins TRBV7-6 to TRBJ2-5, with 10 bases that match TRBD1. V trimming: 1 base; J trimming: 2 bases; junction bases outside the gene matches: 10. Germline loops: CDR1 SGHVS, CDR2 FNYEAQ. The CDR3 runs to 18 residues. CDR3 nucleotide sequence: TGTGCCAGCAGCTTAGGTGGGACAGGGGCCGTACTACAAGAGACCCAGTACTTC. Protein sequence: CASSLGGTGAVLQETQYF.